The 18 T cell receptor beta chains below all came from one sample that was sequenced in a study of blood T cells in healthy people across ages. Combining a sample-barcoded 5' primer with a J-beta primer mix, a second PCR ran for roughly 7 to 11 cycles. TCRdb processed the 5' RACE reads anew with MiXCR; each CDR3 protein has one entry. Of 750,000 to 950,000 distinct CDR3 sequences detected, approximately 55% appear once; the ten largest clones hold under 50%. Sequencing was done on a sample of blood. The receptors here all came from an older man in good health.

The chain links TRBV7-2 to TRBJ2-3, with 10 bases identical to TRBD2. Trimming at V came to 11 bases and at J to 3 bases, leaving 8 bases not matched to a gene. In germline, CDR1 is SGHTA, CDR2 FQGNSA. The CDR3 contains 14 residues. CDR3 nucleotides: TGTGCCCTAGCGGGAGTCGGGATAACAGATACGCAGTATTTT. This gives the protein CALAGVGITDTQYF.

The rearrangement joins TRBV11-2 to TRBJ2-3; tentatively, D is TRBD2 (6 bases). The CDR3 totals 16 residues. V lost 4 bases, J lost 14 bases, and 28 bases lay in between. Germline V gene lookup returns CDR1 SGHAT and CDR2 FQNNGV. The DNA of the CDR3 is TGTGCCAGCAGCTCCAAGGGACTCCTGTCACACAGATGCGCGTATTTT. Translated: CASSSKGLLSHRCAYF.

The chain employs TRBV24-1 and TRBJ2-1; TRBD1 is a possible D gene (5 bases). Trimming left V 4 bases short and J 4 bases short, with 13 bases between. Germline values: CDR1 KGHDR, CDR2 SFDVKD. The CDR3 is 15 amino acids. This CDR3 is CATSDPIGVYNEQFF. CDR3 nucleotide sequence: TGTGCCACCAGTGACCCTATAGGGGTATACAATGAGCAGTTCTTC.

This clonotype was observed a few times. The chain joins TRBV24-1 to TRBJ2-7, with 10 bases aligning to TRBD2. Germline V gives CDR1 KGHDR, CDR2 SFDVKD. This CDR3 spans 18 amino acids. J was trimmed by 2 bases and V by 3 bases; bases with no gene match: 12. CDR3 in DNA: TGTGCCACCAGTGATCCAAACTTGACTAGCGGGCCCACCTACGAGCAGTACTTC. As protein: CATSDPNLTSGPTYEQYF.

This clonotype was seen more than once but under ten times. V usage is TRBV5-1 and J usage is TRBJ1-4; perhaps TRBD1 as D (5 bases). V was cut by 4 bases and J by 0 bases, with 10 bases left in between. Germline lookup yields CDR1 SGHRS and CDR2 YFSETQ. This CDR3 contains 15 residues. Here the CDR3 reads CASSGGGATNEKLFF. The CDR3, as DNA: TGCGCCAGCAGCGGTGGAGGGGCAACTAATGAAAAACTGTTTTTT.

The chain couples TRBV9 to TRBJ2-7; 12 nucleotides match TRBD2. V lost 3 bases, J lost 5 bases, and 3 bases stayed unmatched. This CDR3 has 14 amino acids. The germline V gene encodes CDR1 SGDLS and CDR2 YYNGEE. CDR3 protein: CASSATSGSHEQYF. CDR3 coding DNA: TGTGCCAGCAGCGCGACTAGCGGGAGCCACGAGCAGTACTTC.

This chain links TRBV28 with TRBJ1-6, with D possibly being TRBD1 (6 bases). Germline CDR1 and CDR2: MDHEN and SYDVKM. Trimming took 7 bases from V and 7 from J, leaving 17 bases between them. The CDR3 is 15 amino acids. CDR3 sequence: CASTALTGLNSPLHF. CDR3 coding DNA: TGTGCCAGCACCGCGCTTACAGGGCTCAATTCACCCCTCCACTTT.

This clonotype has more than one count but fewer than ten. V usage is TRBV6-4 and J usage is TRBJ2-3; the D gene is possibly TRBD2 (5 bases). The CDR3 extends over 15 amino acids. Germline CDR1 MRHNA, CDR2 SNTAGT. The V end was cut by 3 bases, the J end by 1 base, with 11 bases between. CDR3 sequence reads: CASSEDHGGTDTQYF. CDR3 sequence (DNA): TGTGCCAGCAGTGAGGACCACGGGGGCACAGATACGCAGTATTTT.

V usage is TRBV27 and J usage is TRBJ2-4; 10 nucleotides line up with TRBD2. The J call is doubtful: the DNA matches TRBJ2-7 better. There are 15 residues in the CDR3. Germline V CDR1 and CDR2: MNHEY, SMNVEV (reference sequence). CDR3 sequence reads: CASSRASSGSVEQYF. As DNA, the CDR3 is TGTGCCAGCAGTCGAGCGTCTAGCGGGAGCGTCGAGCAGTACTTC.

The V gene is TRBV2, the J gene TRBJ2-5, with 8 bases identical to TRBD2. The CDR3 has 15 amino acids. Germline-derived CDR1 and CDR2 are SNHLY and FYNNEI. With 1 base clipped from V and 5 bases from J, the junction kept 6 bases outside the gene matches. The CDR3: CASSEGSTSVETQYF. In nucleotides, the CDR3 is TGTGCCAGCAGTGAAGGTTCGACTAGCGTGGAGACCCAGTACTTC.

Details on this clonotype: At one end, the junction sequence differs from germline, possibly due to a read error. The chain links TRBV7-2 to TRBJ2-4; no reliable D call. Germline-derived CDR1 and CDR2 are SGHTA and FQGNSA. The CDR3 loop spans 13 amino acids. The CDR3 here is CASSFYDLCEQYF. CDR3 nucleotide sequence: TGCGCCAGCAGCTTCTACGACTTGTGTGAGCAGTACTTC.

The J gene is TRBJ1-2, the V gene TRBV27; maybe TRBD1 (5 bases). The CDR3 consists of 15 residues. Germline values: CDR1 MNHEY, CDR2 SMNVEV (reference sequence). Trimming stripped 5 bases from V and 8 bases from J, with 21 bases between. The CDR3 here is CASSPPGTPRWGYTF. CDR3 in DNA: TGTGCCAGCAGTCCCCCTGGGACGCCCCGTTGGGGCTACACCTTC.

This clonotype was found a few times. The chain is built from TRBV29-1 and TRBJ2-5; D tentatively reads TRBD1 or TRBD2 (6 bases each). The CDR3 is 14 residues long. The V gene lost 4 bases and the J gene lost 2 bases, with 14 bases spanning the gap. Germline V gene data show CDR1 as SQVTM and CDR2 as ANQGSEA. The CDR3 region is CSVGGGRRQETQYF. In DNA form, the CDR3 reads TGCAGCGTTGGTGGGGGGCGGAGACAAGAGACCCAGTACTTC.

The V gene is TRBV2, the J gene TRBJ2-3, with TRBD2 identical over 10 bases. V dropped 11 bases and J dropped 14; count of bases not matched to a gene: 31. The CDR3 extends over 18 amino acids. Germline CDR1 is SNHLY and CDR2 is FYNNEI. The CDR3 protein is CASQRLAGDAVGDRYAYF. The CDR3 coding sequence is TGTGCCTCCCAGCGGCTAGCGGGAGATGCGGTCGGGGACAGATACGCGTATTTT.

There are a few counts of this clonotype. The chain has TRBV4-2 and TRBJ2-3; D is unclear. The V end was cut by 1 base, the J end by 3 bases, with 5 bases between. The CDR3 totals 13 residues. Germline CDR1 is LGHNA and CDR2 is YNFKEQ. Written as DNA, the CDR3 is TGTGCCAGCAGCCAAGGGGCGACAGATACGCAGTATTTT. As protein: CASSQGATDTQYF.

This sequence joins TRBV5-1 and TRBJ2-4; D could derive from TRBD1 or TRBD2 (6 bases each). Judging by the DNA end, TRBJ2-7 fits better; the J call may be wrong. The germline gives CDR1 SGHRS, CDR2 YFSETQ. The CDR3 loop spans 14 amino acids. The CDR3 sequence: CASSLEEGGHEQYF. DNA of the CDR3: TGCGCCAGCAGCTTGGAAGAGGGGGGCCACGAGCAGTACTTC.

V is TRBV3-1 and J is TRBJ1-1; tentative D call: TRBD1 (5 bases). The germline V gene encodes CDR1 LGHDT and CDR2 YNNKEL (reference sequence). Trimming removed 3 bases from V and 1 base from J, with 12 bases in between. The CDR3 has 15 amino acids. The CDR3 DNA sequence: TGTGCCAGCAGCCAGGACCAGGGCCCGAACACTGAAGCTTTCTTT. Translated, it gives CASSQDQGPNTEAFF.

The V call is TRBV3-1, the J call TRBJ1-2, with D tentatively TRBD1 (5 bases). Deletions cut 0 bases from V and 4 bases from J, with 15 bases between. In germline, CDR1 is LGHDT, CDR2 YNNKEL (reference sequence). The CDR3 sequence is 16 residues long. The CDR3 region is CASSQDRGVHAYGYTF. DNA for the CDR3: TGTGCCAGCAGCCAAGATCGGGGGGTACACGCCTATGGCTACACCTTC.